Sequencing of this T cell receptor (beta chain) was carried out in a study of blood T cell repertoires in COVID-19. Study overall: From T cells, B-cell-depleted T cells, or PBMCs came the material, which was cDNA or gDNA.

The assay was immunoSEQ multiplex PCR, and TCRdb's table has in-frame clones only and misses some. The data hold about 380,000 clones, with 89% observed a single time. About this clone itself: At the DNA level, this CDR3 is encoded by other sequences in the same sample as well.

The sequence derives from a man aged 35-49 years with acute or convalescent COVID-19. The sequenced sample was peripheral blood.

CDR3 loop: CASSQGTGRYEQYF. Here the CDR3 DNA reads TGCGCCAGCAGCCAAGGGACAGGACGCTACGAGCAGTACTTC. The chain joins TRBV4-1 to TRBJ2-7; the match to TRBD1 covers 7 bases. Germline trimming cut 1 base from V and 3 bases from J; bases unmatched to any gene: 3. The CDR3 is made up of 14 amino acids. Germline loops: CDR1 MGHRA, CDR2 YSYEKL.